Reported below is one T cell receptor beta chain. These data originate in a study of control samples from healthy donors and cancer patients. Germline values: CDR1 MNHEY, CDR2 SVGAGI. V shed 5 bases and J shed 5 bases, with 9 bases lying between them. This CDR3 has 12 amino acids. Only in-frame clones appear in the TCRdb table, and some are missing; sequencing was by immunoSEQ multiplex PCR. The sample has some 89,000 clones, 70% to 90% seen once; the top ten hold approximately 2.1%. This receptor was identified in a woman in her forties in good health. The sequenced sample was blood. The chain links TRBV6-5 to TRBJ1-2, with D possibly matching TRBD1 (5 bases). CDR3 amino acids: CASSTEGYGYTF. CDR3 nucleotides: TGTGCCAGCAGTACGGAGGGGTATGGCTACACCTTC.